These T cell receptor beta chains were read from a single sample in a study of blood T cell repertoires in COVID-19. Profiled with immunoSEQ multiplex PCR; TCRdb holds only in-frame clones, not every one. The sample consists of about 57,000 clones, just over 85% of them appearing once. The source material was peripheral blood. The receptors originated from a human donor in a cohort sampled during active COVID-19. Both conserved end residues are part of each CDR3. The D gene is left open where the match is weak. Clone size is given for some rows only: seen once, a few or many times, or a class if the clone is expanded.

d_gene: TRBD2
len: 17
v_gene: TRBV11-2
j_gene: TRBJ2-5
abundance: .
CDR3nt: TGTGCCAGCAGCTTGGGGACTAGCGGCCTGAACCAAGAGACCCAGTACTTC
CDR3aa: CASSLGTSGLNQETQYF

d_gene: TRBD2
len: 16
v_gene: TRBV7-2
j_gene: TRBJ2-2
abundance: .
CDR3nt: TGTGCCAGCAGCGGTACTAGCGGGGGCCGAACCGGGGAGCTGTTTTTT
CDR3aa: CASSGTSGGRTGELFF

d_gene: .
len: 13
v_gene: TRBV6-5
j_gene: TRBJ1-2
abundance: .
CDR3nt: TGTGCCAGCAGCCTAGACAGAAGCTATGGCTACACCTTC
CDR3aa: CASSLDRSYGYTF

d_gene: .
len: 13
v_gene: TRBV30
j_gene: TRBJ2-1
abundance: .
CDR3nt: TGTGCCTTGGGGTGGCACTCCTACAATGAGCAGTTCTTC
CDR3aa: CALGWHSYNEQFF

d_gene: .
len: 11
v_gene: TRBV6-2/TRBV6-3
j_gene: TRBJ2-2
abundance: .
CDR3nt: TGTGCCAGCAGTCAGGTCGGGGAGCTGTTTTTT
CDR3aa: CASSQVGELFF

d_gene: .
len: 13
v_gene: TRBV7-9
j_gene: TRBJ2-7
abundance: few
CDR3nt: TGTGCCAGCAGCTTACTCGGACTTTACGAGCAGTACTTC
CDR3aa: CASSLLGLYEQYF

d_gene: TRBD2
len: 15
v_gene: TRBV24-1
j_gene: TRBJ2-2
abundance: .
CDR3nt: TGTGCCACCTCAATCGGCGGGAGGCCTACCGGGGAGCTGTTTTTT
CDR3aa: CATSIGGRPTGELFF

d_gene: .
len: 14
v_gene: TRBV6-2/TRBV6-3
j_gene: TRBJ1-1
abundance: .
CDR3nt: TGTGCCAGCAGCCCTAACAGGGAAGGCACTGAAGCTTTCTTT
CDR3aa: CASSPNREGTEAFF

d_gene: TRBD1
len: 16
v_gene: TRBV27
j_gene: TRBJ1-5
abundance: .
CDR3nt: TGTGCCAGCAGTGCGGCGTTGGCGGACAGGGATCAGCCCCAGCATTTT
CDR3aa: CASSAALADRDQPQHF

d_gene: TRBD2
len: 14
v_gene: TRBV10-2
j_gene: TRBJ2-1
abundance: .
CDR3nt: TGCGCCAGCAGAACCGGGACTAGCGGGAGAAAGGAGTTCTTC
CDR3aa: CASRTGTSGRKEFF

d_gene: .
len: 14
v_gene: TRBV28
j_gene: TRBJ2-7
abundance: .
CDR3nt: TGTGCCAGCAGTCCAGACATGTTCTCGTACGAGCAGTACTTC
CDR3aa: CASSPDMFSYEQYF

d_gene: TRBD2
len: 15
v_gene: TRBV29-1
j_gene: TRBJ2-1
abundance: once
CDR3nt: TGCAGCGCCGAACCCACTGGGGGGGCCTACAATGAGCAGTTCTTC
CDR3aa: CSAEPTGGAYNEQFF

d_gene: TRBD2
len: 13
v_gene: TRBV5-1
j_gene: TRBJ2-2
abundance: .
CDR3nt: TGCGCAGCTAGCGGGGGAGCCACCGGGGAGCTGTTTTTT
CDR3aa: CAASGGATGELFF

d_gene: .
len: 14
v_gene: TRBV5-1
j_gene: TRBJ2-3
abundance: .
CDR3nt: TGCGCCAGCTTCCGGGAACGTCGCACAGATACGCAGTATTTT
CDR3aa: CASFRERRTDTQYF

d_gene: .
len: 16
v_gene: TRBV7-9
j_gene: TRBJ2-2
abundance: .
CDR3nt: TGTGCCAGCAGCTTAGATCGGGTTCGTAGCACCGGGGAGCTGTTTTTT
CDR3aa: CASSLDRVRSTGELFF

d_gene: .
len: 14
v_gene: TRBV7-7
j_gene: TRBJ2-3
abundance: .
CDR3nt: TGTGCCAGCAGCTTGACGTTAGCTACAGATACGCAGTATTTT
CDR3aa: CASSLTLATDTQYF